These 20 T cell receptor beta chains were all obtained from the same sample, sequenced in a study of technical replicates of blood from four donors. This table comes from immunoSEQ multiplex PCR, and its TCRdb copy is limited to in-frame clones, with some not included. Here the sample spans some 74,000 clones, about 88% being singletons. Material: T cells isolated from PBMCs. The receptors were sampled from a human donor in good health.

The rearrangement joins TRBV19 to TRBJ2-6; D call uncertain. Germline assignment: CDR1 LNHDA and CDR2 SQIVND (reference sequence). This CDR3 region has 15 residues. Trimming stripped 3 bases from V and 2 bases from J, with 8 bases between. The CDR3 protein is CASSINRAGANVLTF. CDR3 DNA sequence: TGTGCCAGTAGTATTAACCGGGCTGGGGCCAACGTCCTGACTTTC. Together with reference TRBV19 and TRBJ2-6, the CDR3 gives the full variable domain: DGGITQSPKYLFRKEGQNVTLSCEQNLNHDAMYWYRQDPGQGLRLIYYSQIVNDFQKGDIAEGYSVSREKKESFPLTVTSAQKNPTAFYLCASSINRAGANVLTFGAGSRLTVL.

The genes are TRBV27 and TRBJ2-2; 7 nucleotides align to TRBD1. Trimming removed 5 bases from V and 6 bases from J; junction bases left unmatched: 6. The CDR3 consists of 14 residues. Per the germline V gene, CDR1 is MNHEY and CDR2 is SMNVEV (reference sequence). CDR3 sequence: CASSIGQGAGELFF. CDR3 sequence (DNA): TGTGCCAGCAGTATCGGTCAGGGGGCCGGGGAGCTGTTTTTT.

This chain connects TRBV12-5 to TRBJ1-1, with unresolved D. V dropped 2 bases and J dropped 1 base, with 17 bases sitting between them. Germline V gene sequence: CDR1 LGHNT, CDR2 FRNRAP. The CDR3 is made up of 17 amino acids. CDR3 loop: CASGLFIEGRPNTEAFF. The CDR3 DNA follows: TGTGCTAGTGGTTTGTTTATCGAAGGGAGGCCGAACACTGAAGCTTTCTTT.

This clone was seen just once. The chain couples TRBV5-1 to TRBJ2-5; TRBD2 matches at 8 bases. The length of the CDR3 is 14 residues. The J segment lost 1 base and the V segment lost 2 bases, leaving 1 base of the junction unmatched. Germline CDR1 reads SGHRS; CDR2 reads YFSETQ. The CDR3 region has the DNA TGCGCCAGCAGCTTTCTAGCGGGCCAAGAGACCCAGTACTTC. Its translation: CASSFLAGQETQYF.

The count of this clone is one. The J gene is TRBJ2-5, the V gene TRBV10-3, with TRBD1 as a possible D gene (6 bases). The V end was cut by 4 bases, the J end by 2 bases, with 14 bases between. The V gene's germline CDR1 is ENHRY and CDR2 SYGVKD. The CDR3 is made up of 15 amino acids. CDR3 DNA sequence: TGTGCCATCAGTGTCGGCGGTGGACAGCAAGAGACCCAGTACTTC. The encoded protein is CAISVGGGQQETQYF.

V and J are TRBV6-1 and TRBJ1-5; no clear D. V was shortened by 5 bases and J by 1 base, with 9 bases between the two germline ends. There are 14 residues in the CDR3. Germline V gene lookup returns CDR1 MNHNS and CDR2 SASEGT. As DNA, the CDR3 is TGTGCCAGCAGTTCCCGGGAGAGCAATCAGCCCCAGCATTTT. This gives the protein CASSSRESNQPQHF.

The rearrangement joins TRBV2 to TRBJ2-1; D possibly corresponds to TRBD2 (5 bases). Germline V gene sequence: CDR1 SNHLY, CDR2 FYNNEI. There are 17 residues in the CDR3. V was pared by 4 bases and J by 8 bases, with 24 bases between. The CDR3 loop reads CASSVPPPVRARDEQFF. CDR3 coding DNA: TGTGCCAGCAGTGTTCCCCCCCCGGTGAGGGCTCGGGATGAGCAGTTCTTC.

The CDR3 reads CASSYLSDRGHEQYF. In DNA form, the CDR3 reads TGCGCCAGCAGCTACCTCTCGGACAGGGGCCACGAGCAGTACTTC. V gene TRBV23-1 combines with J gene TRBJ2-7, with 9 bases aligning to TRBD1. TRBV23-1 has ORF status, its function being uncertain. The CDR3 length is 15 residues. Losses at the gene ends were 6 bases for V and 5 bases for J; bases not matched to a gene: 11.

The rearrangement joins TRBV7-3 to TRBJ1-2; TRBD1 agrees at 7 bases. The germline gives CDR1 SGHTA, CDR2 FQGTGA. V trimming: 5 bases; J trimming: 5 bases; junction bases outside the gene matches: 8. There are 14 residues in the CDR3. The CDR3 reads CASSPGQVEYGYTF. The CDR3 DNA reads as TGTGCCAGCAGCCCCGGACAGGTTGAATATGGCTACACCTTC.

J is TRBJ2-2 and V is TRBV29-1, with TRBD1 matching over 8 bases. Germline loops: CDR1 SQVTM, CDR2 ANQGSEA. V lost 6 bases and J lost 1; bases outside the gene matches: 1. This CDR3 has 13 amino acids. Written as DNA, the CDR3 is TGCAGCGTGGACAGGGTGAACACCGGGGAGCTGTTTTTT. This gives the protein CSVDRVNTGELFF.

The chain employs TRBV7-9 and TRBJ2-1; 10 bases agree with TRBD2. CDR1 and CDR2 (germline): SEHNR, FQNEAQ (reference sequence). This CDR3 has 17 residues. The junction had 12 bases not matched to a gene; V was cut back by 5 bases and J by 5 bases. The CDR3 region has the DNA TGTGCCAGCAGCCGAAGGGGAGCGGGAGGGCGGAACAATGAGCAGTTCTTC. Amino acids: CASSRRGAGGRNNEQFF. The variable domain in full, with the rest retrieved from reference TRBV7-9 and TRBJ2-1, is DTGVSQNPRHKITKRGQNVTFRCDPISEHNRLYWYRQTLGQGPEFLTYFQNEAQLEKSRLLSDRFSAERPKGSFSTLEIQRTEQGDSAMYLCASSRRGAGGRNNEQFFGPGTRLTVL.

This chain connects TRBV13 to TRBJ1-4; D possibly corresponds to TRBD1 (5 bases). Trimming removed 5 bases at V and 6 bases at J, with 10 bases between. Germline CDR1 reads PRHDT; CDR2 reads FYEKMQ (reference sequence). The CDR3 has 13 amino acids. The CDR3 is CASSPWGDEKLFF. The CDR3 bases are TGTGCCAGCAGCCCATGGGGGGATGAAAAACTGTTTTTT.

J is TRBJ1-2 and V is TRBV4-2, with D possibly matching TRBD1 (5 bases). Trimming took 3 bases from V and 13 from J, leaving 15 bases between them. The germline V gene has CDR1 LGHNA and CDR2 YNFKEQ. The CDR3 has 12 residues. CDR3: CASSQNDRISTF. As DNA, the CDR3 is TGTGCCAGCAGCCAGAATGACAGAATATCCACCTTC.

This chain joins TRBV5-1 and TRBJ2-7, with 8 positions matching TRBD2. Per the germline V gene, CDR1 is SGHRS and CDR2 is YFSETQ. With V trimmed by 5 bases and J by 3 bases, 4 bases remained unmatched. This CDR3 has 13 amino acids. CDR3 nucleotides: TGCGCCAGCAGTTTTAGCGGGATCTACGAGCAGTACTTC. Amino acids: CASSFSGIYEQYF.

The V call is TRBV28, the J call TRBJ2-2; 8 bases match TRBD1. CDR3 size: 15 residues. The V and J ends lost 5 bases and 1 base, in that order; junction bases with no gene match: 3. Germline CDR1 is MDHEN and CDR2 is SYDVKM. CDR3 protein: CASSKGQGNTGELFF. The DNA for the CDR3 is TGTGCCAGCAGTAAAGGACAGGGGAACACCGGGGAGCTGTTTTTT.

This chain connects TRBV6-5 to TRBJ1-2; possible D gene TRBD1, 5 bases. The CDR3 has 13 residues. Deletions cut 10 bases from V and 4 bases from J, with 16 bases between. Germline V gene sequence: CDR1 MNHEY, CDR2 SVGAGI. This CDR3 is CAIKPGLSYGYTF. The DNA of the CDR3 is TGTGCCATCAAACCGGGACTGAGCTATGGCTACACCTTC.

J is TRBJ2-3 and V is TRBV7-7; TRBD2 is a possible D gene (8 bases). The CDR3 spans 17 residues. The germline gives CDR1 SSHAT, CDR2 FNYEAQ (reference sequence). Between the trimmed V and J ends, which lost 5 bases and 2 bases, there was a span of 20 bases. CDR3 sequence reads: CASSPGGSGRSTDTQYF. The CDR3 coding sequence is TGTGCCAGCAGCCCAGGGGGGAGCGGGAGATCCACAGATACGCAGTATTTT.

CDR3 nucleotide sequence: TGTGCCAGCAGCTTGGACAGTCTGTGGGGCTACACCTTC. Its protein is CASSLDSLWGYTF. The rearrangement links TRBV5-4 to TRBJ1-2; unclear D gene. The CDR3 extends over 13 amino acids. CDR1 and CDR2 (germline): SGHNT, YYREEE (reference sequence). V was trimmed by 0 bases and J by 8 bases, leaving 11 bases between them. The full variable domain, in which reference TRBV5-4 and TRBJ1-2 provide the parts outside the CDR3, is ETGVTQSPTHLIKTRGQQVTLRCSSQSGHNTVSWYQQALGQGPQFIFQYYREEENGRGNFPPRFSGLQFPNYSSELNVNALELDDSALYLCASSLDSLWGYTFGSGTRLTVV.

This chain uses TRBV5-4 with TRBJ2-1; D unclear. CDR1 is SGHNT and CDR2 is YYREEE in the germline V gene (reference sequence). The V end lost 1 base, the J end lost 7 bases, and 9 bases lay between the germline ends. The CDR3 is 13 amino acids. The DNA for the CDR3 is TGTGCCAGCAGCTTGCAGTCTGCTAATGAGCAGTTCTTC. This translates into CASSLQSANEQFF.

CDR3 protein: CASSSPTGKGTEAFF. CDR3 in DNA: TGTGCCAGCAGCTCACCAACAGGAAAGGGCACTGAAGCTTTCTTT. The chain couples TRBV7-2 to TRBJ1-1, with a weak D call TRBD1 (5 bases). This CDR3 is built from 15 residues. V lost 4 bases to trimming and J lost 4 bases, with 16 bases between them. Germline CDR1 and CDR2: SGHTA and FQGNSA.